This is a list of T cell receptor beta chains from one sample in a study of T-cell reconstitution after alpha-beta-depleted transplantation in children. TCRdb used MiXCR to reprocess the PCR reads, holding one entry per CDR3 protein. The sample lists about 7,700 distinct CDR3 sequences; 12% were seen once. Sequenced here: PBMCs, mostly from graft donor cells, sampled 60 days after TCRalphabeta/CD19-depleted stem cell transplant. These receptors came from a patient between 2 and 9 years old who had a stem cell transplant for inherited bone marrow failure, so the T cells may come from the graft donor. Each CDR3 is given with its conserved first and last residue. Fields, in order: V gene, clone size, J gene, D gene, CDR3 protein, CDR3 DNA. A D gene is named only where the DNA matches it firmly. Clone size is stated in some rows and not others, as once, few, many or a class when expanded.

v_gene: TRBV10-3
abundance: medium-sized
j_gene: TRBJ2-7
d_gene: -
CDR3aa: CASHMNLRDSSEQYF
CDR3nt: TGTGCCAGCCACATGAATCTACGAGACTCGTCCGAGCAGTACTTC

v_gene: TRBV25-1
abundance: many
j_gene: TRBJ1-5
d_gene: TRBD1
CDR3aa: CASYRGSQPQHF
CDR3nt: TGTGCCAGTTACAGGGGAAGTCAGCCCCAGCATTTT

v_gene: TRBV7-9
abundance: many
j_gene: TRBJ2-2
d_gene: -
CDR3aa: CASSLDYGTANTGELFF
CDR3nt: TGTGCCAGCAGCTTAGATTATGGGACGGCCAACACCGGGGAGCTGTTTTTT

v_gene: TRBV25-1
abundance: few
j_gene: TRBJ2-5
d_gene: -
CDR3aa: CASSGPISRETQYF
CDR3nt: TGTGCCAGCAGTGGACCTATCTCACGGGAGACCCAGTACTTC

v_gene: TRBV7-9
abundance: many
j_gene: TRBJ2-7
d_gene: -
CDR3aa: CASTDPGTSYEQYF
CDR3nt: TGTGCCAGCACCGATCCGGGAACCTCCTACGAGCAGTACTTC

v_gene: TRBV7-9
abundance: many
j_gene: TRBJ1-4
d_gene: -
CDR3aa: CASSLTPAWGQRTNEKLFF
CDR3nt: TGTGCCAGCAGCTTAACTCCGGCATGGGGGCAACGGACTAATGAAAAACTGTTTTTT

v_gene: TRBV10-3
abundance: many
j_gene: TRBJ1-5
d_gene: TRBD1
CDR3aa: CAISGGTGQTQPQHF
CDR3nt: TGTGCCATCAGCGGGGGGACAGGGCAGACCCAGCCCCAGCATTTT

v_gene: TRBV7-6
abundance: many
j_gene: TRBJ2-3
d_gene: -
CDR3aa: CASSLGYTQYF
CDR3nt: TGTGCCAGCAGCTTAGGGTATACGCAGTATTTT

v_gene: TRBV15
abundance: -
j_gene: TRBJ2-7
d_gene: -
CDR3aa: CATSRGRVYEQYF
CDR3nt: TGTGCCACCAGCAGGGGGCGCGTTTACGAGCAGTACTTC

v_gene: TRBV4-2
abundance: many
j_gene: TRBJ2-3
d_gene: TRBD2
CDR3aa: CASSQDLRTSGKDTQYF
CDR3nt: TGTGCCAGCAGCCAAGATCTTCGTACTAGCGGGAAAGATACGCAGTATTTT

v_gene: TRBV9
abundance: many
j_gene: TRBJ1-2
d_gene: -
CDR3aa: CASRSGRNYGYTF
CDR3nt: TGTGCCAGCAGGAGCGGACGAAACTATGGCTACACCTTC

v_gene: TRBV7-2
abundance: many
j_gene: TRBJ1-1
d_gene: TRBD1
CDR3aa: CASSLVGGQGGTEAFF
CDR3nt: TGTGCCAGCAGCTTAGTAGGGGGACAGGGTGGCACTGAAGCTTTCTTT

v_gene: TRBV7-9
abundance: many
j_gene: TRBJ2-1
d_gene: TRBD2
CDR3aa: CASSVRTSPYNEQFF
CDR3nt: TGTGCCAGCAGCGTAAGGACTAGCCCCTACAATGAGCAGTTCTTC

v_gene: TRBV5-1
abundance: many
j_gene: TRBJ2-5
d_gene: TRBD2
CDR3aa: CASSRTSVETQYF
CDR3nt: TGCGCCAGCAGTAGGACTAGTGTAGAGACCCAGTACTTC

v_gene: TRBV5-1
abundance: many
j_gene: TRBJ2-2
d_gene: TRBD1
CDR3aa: CASSPGQGGELFF
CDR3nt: TGCGCCAGCAGCCCAGGACAGGGCGGGGAGCTGTTTTTT

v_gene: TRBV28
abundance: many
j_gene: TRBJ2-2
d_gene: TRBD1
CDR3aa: CASSYRGTGELFF
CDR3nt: TGTGCCAGCAGTTACAGGGGCACCGGGGAGCTGTTTTTT

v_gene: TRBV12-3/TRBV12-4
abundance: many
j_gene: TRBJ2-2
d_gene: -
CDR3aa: CASRHRGLNTGELFF
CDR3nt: TGTGCCAGCAGACACCGGGGTCTAAACACCGGGGAGCTGTTTTTT

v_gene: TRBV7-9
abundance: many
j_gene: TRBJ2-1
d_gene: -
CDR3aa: CASSFPGPPSADEQFF
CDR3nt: TGTGCCAGCAGCTTCCCAGGCCCTCCTTCGGCGGATGAGCAGTTCTTC

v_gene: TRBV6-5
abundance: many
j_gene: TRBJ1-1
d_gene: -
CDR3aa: CASSSVGQTNEAFF
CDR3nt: TGTGCCAGCAGTTCGGTCGGCCAAACTAATGAAGCTTTCTTT

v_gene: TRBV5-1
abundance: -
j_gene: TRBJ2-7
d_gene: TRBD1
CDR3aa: CASSLGDRDEQYF
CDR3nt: TGCGCCAGCAGCTTGGGGGACAGGGACGAGCAGTACTTC

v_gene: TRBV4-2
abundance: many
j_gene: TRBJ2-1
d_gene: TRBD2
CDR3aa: CASSQVLAGGGEQFF
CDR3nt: TGTGCCAGCAGCCAGGTACTAGCGGGAGGGGGTGAGCAGTTCTTC

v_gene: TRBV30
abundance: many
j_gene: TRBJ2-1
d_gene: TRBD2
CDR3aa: CAWSVGGSRNEQFF
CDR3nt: TGTGCCTGGAGTGTTGGCGGGAGCAGGAATGAGCAGTTCTTC

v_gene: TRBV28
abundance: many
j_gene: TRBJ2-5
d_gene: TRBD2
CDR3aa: CASRRLAGGPETQYF
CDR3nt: TGTGCCAGCAGGAGACTAGCGGGAGGGCCAGAGACCCAGTACTTC

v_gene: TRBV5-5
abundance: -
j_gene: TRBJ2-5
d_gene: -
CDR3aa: CASGPGPGGRETQYF
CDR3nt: TGTGCCAGCGGCCCCGGGCCCGGGGGTCGGGAGACCCAGTACTTC

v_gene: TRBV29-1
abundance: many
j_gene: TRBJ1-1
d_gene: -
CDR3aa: CSAGIRGTEAFF
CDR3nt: TGCAGCGCCGGGATCAGAGGCACTGAAGCTTTCTTT

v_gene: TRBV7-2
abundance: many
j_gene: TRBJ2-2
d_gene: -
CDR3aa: CASSLSGPWGGELFF
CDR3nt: TGTGCCAGCAGCTTATCGGGGCCTTGGGGCGGGGAGCTGTTTTTT

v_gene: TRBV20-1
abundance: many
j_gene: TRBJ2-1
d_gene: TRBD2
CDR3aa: CSARDLAGYNEQFF
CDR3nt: TGCAGTGCTAGAGATCTAGCGGGCTACAATGAGCAGTTCTTC

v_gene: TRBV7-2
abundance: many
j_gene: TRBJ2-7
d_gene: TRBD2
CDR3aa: CASSLTGTSEQYF
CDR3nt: TGTGCCAGCAGCCTTACCGGGACTAGTGAGCAGTACTTC

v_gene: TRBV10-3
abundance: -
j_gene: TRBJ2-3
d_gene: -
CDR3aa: CAARGDTQYF
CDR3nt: TGTGCCGCCCGGGGCGATACGCAGTATTTT

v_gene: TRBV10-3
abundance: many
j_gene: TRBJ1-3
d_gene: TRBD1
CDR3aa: CAIRQGAGNTIYF
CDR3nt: TGTGCCATCAGACAGGGGGCTGGAAACACCATATATTTT

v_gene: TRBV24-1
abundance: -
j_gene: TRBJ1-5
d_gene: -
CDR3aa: CGALFGASNQPQHF
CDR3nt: TGTGGGGCCCTTTTCGGGGCCAGCAATCAGCCCCAGCATTTT

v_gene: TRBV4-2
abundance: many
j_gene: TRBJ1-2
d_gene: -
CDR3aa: CASSLGALYGYTF
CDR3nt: TGTGCCAGCAGCTTGGGGGCCCTCTATGGCTACACCTTC

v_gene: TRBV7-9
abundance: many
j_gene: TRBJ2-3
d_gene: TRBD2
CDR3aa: CASSPGLAGSTDTQYF
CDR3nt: TGTGCCAGCAGCCCCGGACTAGCGGGGAGCACAGATACGCAGTATTTT

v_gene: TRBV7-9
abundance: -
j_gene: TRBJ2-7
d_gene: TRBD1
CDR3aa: CASSLMTGGEQYF
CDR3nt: TGTGCCAGCAGCCTGATGACAGGGGGCGAGCAGTACTTC

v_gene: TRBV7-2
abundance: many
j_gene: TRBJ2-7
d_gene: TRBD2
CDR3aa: CASSPWTSRKNEQYF
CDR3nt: TGTGCCAGCAGCCCCTGGACTAGCAGGAAGAACGAGCAGTACTTC

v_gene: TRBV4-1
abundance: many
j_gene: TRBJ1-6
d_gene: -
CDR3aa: CASSPRRRDTYNSPLHF
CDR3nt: TGCGCCAGCAGCCCCAGACGCCGGGACACGTATAATTCACCCCTCCACTTT

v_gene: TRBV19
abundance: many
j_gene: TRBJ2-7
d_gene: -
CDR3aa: CASSIRRASPYEQYF
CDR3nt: TGTGCCAGTAGTATTCGAAGGGCCTCACCCTACGAGCAGTACTTC

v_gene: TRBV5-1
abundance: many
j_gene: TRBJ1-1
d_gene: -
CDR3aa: CASSLRTGITEAFF
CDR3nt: TGCGCCAGCAGCCTTCGCACAGGGATCACTGAAGCTTTCTTT

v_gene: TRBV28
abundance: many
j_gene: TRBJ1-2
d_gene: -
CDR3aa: CASRRMGGTNYGYTF
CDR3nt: TGTGCCAGCAGGCGGATGGGGGGGACTAACTATGGCTACACCTTC

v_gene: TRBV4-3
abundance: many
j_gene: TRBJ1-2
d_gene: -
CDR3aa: CASQELSEDGYTF
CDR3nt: TGCGCCAGCCAAGAACTTTCGGAGGATGGCTACACCTTC

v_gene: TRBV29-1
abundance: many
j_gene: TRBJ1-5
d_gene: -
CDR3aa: CSVVLGTLWEDQPQHF
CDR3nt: TGCAGCGTTGTGCTCGGGACGCTATGGGAGGATCAGCCCCAGCATTTT

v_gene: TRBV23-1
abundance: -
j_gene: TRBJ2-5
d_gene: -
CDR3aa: CASRTGSEGDATQYF
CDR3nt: TGCGCCAGCAGGACAGGATCCGAGGGGGATGCGACCCAGTACTTC

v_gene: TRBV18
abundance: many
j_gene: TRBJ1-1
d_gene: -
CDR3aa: CASSPLQGVITEAFF
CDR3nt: TGTGCCAGCTCACCACTCCAGGGAGTGATCACTGAAGCTTTCTTT

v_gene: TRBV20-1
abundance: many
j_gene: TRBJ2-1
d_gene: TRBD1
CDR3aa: CSARRGQGDNEQFF
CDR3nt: TGCAGTGCTAGAAGGGGACAGGGGGACAATGAGCAGTTCTTC

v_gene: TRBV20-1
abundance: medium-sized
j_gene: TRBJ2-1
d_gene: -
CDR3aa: CSATGSGSWGASYNEQFF
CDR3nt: TGCAGTGCTACAGGCTCGGGATCTTGGGGAGCTTCCTACAATGAGCAGTTCTTC

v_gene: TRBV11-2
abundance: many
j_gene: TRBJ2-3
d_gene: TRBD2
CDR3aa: CASSRWTSALSTDTQYF
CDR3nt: TGTGCCAGCAGCCGATGGACTAGCGCCTTGTCCACAGATACGCAGTATTTT

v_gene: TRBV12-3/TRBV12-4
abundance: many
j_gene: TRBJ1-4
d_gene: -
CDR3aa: CASRYNEEKLFF
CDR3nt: TGTGCCAGCAGGTATAATGAGGAAAAACTGTTTTTT

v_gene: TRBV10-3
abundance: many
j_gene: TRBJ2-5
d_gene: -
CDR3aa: CAISDGGEQETQYF
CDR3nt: TGTGCCATCAGTGATGGGGGAGAACAAGAGACCCAGTACTTC

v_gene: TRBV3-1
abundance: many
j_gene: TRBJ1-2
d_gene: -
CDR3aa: CASSQVGGDQYYGYTF
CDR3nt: TGTGCCAGCAGCCAAGTTGGGGGGGATCAGTACTATGGCTACACCTTC

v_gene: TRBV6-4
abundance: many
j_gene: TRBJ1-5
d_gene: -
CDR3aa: CASSDSFPGNQPQHF
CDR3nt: TGTGCCAGCAGTGACTCGTTCCCAGGCAATCAGCCCCAGCATTTT

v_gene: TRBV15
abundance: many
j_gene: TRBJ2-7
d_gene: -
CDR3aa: CATSRASGEQYF
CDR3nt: TGTGCCACCAGCAGAGCCTCAGGCGAGCAGTACTTC

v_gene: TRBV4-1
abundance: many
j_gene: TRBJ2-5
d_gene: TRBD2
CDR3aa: CASSQRLAGGWYQETQYF
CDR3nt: TGCGCCAGCAGCCAGCGACTAGCGGGAGGCTGGTACCAAGAGACCCAGTACTTC

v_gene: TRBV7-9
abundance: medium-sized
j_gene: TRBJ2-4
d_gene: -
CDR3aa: CASSSLVAKNIQYF
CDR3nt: TGTGCCAGCAGCTCCCTGGTAGCCAAAAACATTCAGTACTTC

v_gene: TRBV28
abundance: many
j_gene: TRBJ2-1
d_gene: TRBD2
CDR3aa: CASSLLAGGPYNEQFF
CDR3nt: TGTGCCAGCAGTTTATTAGCGGGAGGACCCTACAATGAGCAGTTCTTC